These T cell receptor beta chains were read from a single sample in a study of identical twins. TCRdb used MiXCR to reprocess the 5' RACE reads, holding one entry per CDR3 protein. The sample yields 1.5 million to 2 million distinct CDR3 sequences, roughly 35% seen once. The sequencing input was cord blood. The receptors were gathered from a newborn girl in good health. CDR3s include the opening cysteine and the closing phenylalanine or tryptophan. D genes are given only for firm matches. Clone size is not always given. Where it is, it says once, few, many or a class for expanded clones.

TRBD1	TRBV27	TRBJ2-6	.	TGTGCCAGCAGAGCAGGGGGACCCCCGTCTGGGGCCAACGTTCTGACTTTC	CASRAGGPPSGANVLTF
.	TRBV5-6	TRBJ1-4	.	TGTGCCAGCAGCTTGGAAGGACCAACTAATGAAAAACTGTTTTTT	CASSLEGPTNEKLFF
TRBD2	TRBV3-1	TRBJ2-5	few	TGTGCCAGCAGCCACTCCGGGACTAGATACCAAGAGACCCAGTACTTC	CASSHSGTRYQETQYF
TRBD1	TRBV12-5	TRBJ2-1	.	TGTGCTAGTGGTTTGGATACAGGGGGCGTCGGAAATGAGCAGTTCTTC	CASGLDTGGVGNEQFF
.	TRBV25-1	TRBJ2-4	many	TGTGCCAGCAGTGAGCTAGGAGGAAACATTCAGTACTTC	CASSELGGNIQYF
TRBD1	TRBV2	TRBJ2-1	.	TGTGCCAGCAGCCAAAGGGGGCGGCCTTACTACAATGAGCAGTTCTTC	CASSQRGRPYYNEQFF
.	TRBV28	TRBJ1-5	.	TGTGCCAGCACCCCGCTCTATAGCAATCAGCCCCAGCATTTT	CASTPLYSNQPQHF
TRBD1	TRBV6-5	TRBJ1-6	few	TGTGCCAGCAGTCAGACGACAGGGTACAATTCACCCCTCCACTTT	CASSQTTGYNSPLHF
TRBD1	TRBV7-8	TRBJ1-5	few	TGTGCCAGCACCCTAGAAGTGGACAGGGGGCATCAGCCCCAGCATTTT	CASTLEVDRGHQPQHF
.	TRBV12-3/TRBV12-4	TRBJ1-2	many	TGTGCCAGCAGTTTACAGGCCTCCTATGGCTACACCTTC	CASSLQASYGYTF
.	TRBV20-1	TRBJ2-7	.	TGCAGTGTCAGAGGCCGGGACGCCCCCTACGAGCAGTACTTC	CSVRGRDAPYEQYF
.	TRBV12-3/TRBV12-4	TRBJ2-7	many	TGTGCCAGCAGTTTCTGGATATACGAGCAGTACTTC	CASSFWIYEQYF
TRBD2	TRBV28	TRBJ2-1	.	TGTGCCAGCATCTCCGGGACTAGCGGGACCAGGGGGCAGTTCTTC	CASISGTSGTRGQFF
TRBD2	TRBV4-2	TRBJ2-3	.	TGTGCCAGCAGGCTAGCGGGGGAGGTATCAGATACGCAGTATTTT	CASRLAGEVSDTQYF
TRBD1	TRBV9	TRBJ1-2	many	TGTGCCAGCAGCGTCGTACCGACAGGGAACTATGGCTACACCTTC	CASSVVPTGNYGYTF
TRBD2	TRBV29-1	TRBJ2-2	.	TGCAGCGTTGAAGCCGCACTAGCGGGACACACCGGGGAGCTGTTTTTT	CSVEAALAGHTGELFF
.	TRBV9	TRBJ2-1	.	TGTGCCAGCAGCGTAGATGTCTACAATGAGCAGTTCTTC	CASSVDVYNEQFF
.	TRBV27	TRBJ2-7	.	TGTGCCAGCAGTTTATGCGGTCTAGCACCCATTCACTCCTACGAGCAGTACTTC	CASSLCGLAPIHSYEQYF
.	TRBV5-5	TRBJ2-1	.	TGTGCCAGCAGCTTGGGGCCCGCAGCTAGCGCCAATGAGCAGTTCTTC	CASSLGPAASANEQFF
.	TRBV20-1	TRBJ2-7	few	TGCAGTGCTAGAGATGGCAGGGCGCCTTACGAGCAGTACTTC	CSARDGRAPYEQYF
TRBD2	TRBV6-2/TRBV6-3	TRBJ2-7	.	TGTGCCAGCAAGGCTAGCGGGAGGGACAATGAGCAGTACTTC	CASKASGRDNEQYF
TRBD2	TRBV2	TRBJ2-7	many	TGTGCCACACGGGGGGACTTGTCCTACGAGCAGTACTTC	CATRGDLSYEQYF
TRBD1	TRBV29-1	TRBJ2-1	.	TGCAGCGTTCGGGACAGGGATATCAATGAGCAGTTCTTC	CSVRDRDINEQFF
.	TRBV29-1	TRBJ2-2	many	TGCAGCGTTGATGGGAACACCGGGGAGCTGTTTTTT	CSVDGNTGELFF
.	TRBV6-5	TRBJ1-6	few	TGTGCCAGCAGTTACTCTGGACGGTATAATTCACCCCTCCACTTT	CASSYSGRYNSPLHF
.	TRBV20-1	TRBJ1-4	.	TGCAGTGCCCCCCCGGGACCTTCTGAAAAACTGTTTTTT	CSAPPGPSEKLFF
.	TRBV10-3	TRBJ1-4	.	TGTGCCATCAGTAGGCAGGGTCACAATGAAAAACTGTTTTTT	CAISRQGHNEKLFF
.	TRBV20-1	TRBJ2-1	.	TGCAGTGCGGCGGGGCAGCCCAATGACAATGAGCAGTTCTTC	CSAAGQPNDNEQFF
TRBD2	TRBV11-2	TRBJ2-1	few	TGTGCCAGCAGCTTATATAGGGGACTAGCGGGACTAGACAATGAGCAGTTCTTC	CASSLYRGLAGLDNEQFF
.	TRBV7-2	TRBJ1-2	.	TGTGCCAGCAGCTTTTATCTGATCTATGGCTACACCTTC	CASSFYLIYGYTF
TRBD1	TRBV15	TRBJ2-1	.	TGTGCCACCAGCAGGGCACAGGGGTCCTACAATGAGCAGTTCTTC	CATSRAQGSYNEQFF
.	TRBV3-1	TRBJ2-7	.	TGCGCCAGCAGCCAAGACAACTACAATGAGCAGTACTTC	CASSQDNYNEQYF
TRBD1	TRBV28	TRBJ1-6	.	TGTGCCAGCAGCTCACTAACAGGGGGGAGTTCACCCCTCCACTTT	CASSSLTGGSSPLHF
.	TRBV2	TRBJ1-6	.	TGTGCCAGCAAGGGGGGGGTGTTTTCACCCCTCCACTTT	CASKGGVFSPLHF
.	TRBV27	TRBJ2-2	few	TGTGCCAGCAGTTCCCCTTACGGGGAGCTGTTTTTT	CASSSPYGELFF
TRBD2	TRBV7-2	TRBJ2-7	.	TGTGCCAGCAGCTTAAGAGGGGCTAGCGGATTCGCCTACGAGCAGTACTTC	CASSLRGASGFAYEQYF
.	TRBV20-1	TRBJ2-5	few	TGCAGTGCCCTCGAACTAGCTCCCTCTGGGGAGCAGTACTTC	CSALELAPSGEQYF
TRBD2	TRBV7-2	TRBJ2-1	.	TGTGCCAGCAGTTTAGGGAACGGGAGGACGTCCAATGAGCAGTTCTTC	CASSLGNGRTSNEQFF
.	TRBV4-3	TRBJ2-7	.	TGCGCCAGCAGCCACACAGGGTCCGGGTACGAGCAGTACTTC	CASSHTGSGYEQYF
TRBD2	TRBV4-2	TRBJ2-1	.	TGTGCCAGCAGCCAAGTAGCGGGAGAGGCCAATGAGCAGTTCTTC	CASSQVAGEANEQFF
.	TRBV27	TRBJ2-1	.	TGTGCCAGCAGTTTATTTGGTCCTAGCCGGGGGAATGAGCAGTTCTTC	CASSLFGPSRGNEQFF
.	TRBV7-9	TRBJ2-5	.	TGTGCCAGCAGCTTACACCTGAATGAGCAGTACTTC	CASSLHLNEQYF
TRBD2	TRBV29-1	TRBJ2-7	many	TGCAGCGTTACTAGCGGGTACGAGCAGTACTTC	CSVTSGYEQYF
.	TRBV10-3	TRBJ1-1	.	TGTGCCATCAGCCCGGTGGCGAACACTGAAGCTTTCTTT	CAISPVANTEAFF
TRBD1	TRBV27	TRBJ2-3	.	TGTGCCAGCAGTTTGGGGACAGGGCAAGGGAGAGATACGCAGTATTTT	CASSLGTGQGRDTQYF
.	TRBV11-2	TRBJ2-5	.	TGTGCCAGCAGCTTCATGTTTTTGGGGGTTAGCGAGACCCAGTACTTC	CASSFMFLGVSETQYF
.	TRBV18	TRBJ1-1	.	TGTGCCAGCTCACCATCACAGCAGATGAACACTGAAGCTTTCTTT	CASSPSQQMNTEAFF
.	TRBV29-1	TRBJ2-1	.	TGCAGCTCTTGGGGGGCCCATGAGCAGTTCTTC	CSSWGAHEQFF
.	TRBV20-1	TRBJ2-3	.	TGCAGTGCTAGTCCGTCAGCGGACCGCACAGATACGCAGTATTTT	CSASPSADRTDTQYF
.	TRBV7-2	TRBJ2-4	.	TGTGCCAGCAGCATTAGGAGGGGGACAGCACTAGCCAAAAACATTCAGTACTTC	CASSIRRGTALAKNIQYF
.	TRBV2	TRBJ1-4	.	TGTGCCAGCAATCGGGACGACCCCGGGGAAAAACTGTTTTTT	CASNRDDPGEKLFF
TRBD1	TRBV12-3/TRBV12-4	TRBJ2-3	.	TGTGCCAGCAGCCCCCGGGACAGGGGGCGAGATACGCAGTATTTT	CASSPRDRGRDTQYF
TRBD2	TRBV5-1	TRBJ2-1	few	TGCGCCAGCAGCTTACCGACTAGCGGGAGCCTCCTCTCCTACAATGAGCAGTTCTTC	CASSLPTSGSLLSYNEQFF
TRBD2	TRBV20-1	TRBJ2-5	.	TGCAGTGCTAGATTAATGTGGAAGCGGGGTCGGTTAGGAGAGACCCAGTACTTC	CSARLMWKRGRLGETQYF
TRBD2	TRBV29-1	TRBJ2-3	few	TGCAGCGTTGGACTAGCGGGGGCAGATACGCAGTATTTT	CSVGLAGADTQYF